Presented here are 26 T cell receptor beta chains from one specimen sequenced in a study of CXCR3-negative and CXCR3-positive naive CD8 T cells. UMI-tagged TRB cDNA libraries were built via 5' RACE. TCRdb reworked the 5' RACE reads into one entry per CDR3 protein, no DNA. The sample totals approximately 52,000 distinct CDR3 sequences; its top ten clones hold 20% to 25%. Material for sequencing was memory CD8+ T cells from blood. These receptors came from a human donor in good health. Some clones in this sample may be carry-over from other donors' samples.

The gene calls are TRBV11-2 and TRBJ2-1; TCRdb designates TRBD1, a call that cannot be tested without DNA. The germline V gene encodes CDR1 SGHAT and CDR2 FQNNGV. CDR3 length: 15 residues. CDR3 protein: CASSRGDLSYNEQFF.

This chain uses TRBV3-1 with TRBJ2-1; the TRBD1 assignment by TCRdb is unverifiable without DNA. Germline CDR1 and CDR2: LGHDT and YNNKEL (reference sequence). This CDR3 has 15 amino acids. The CDR3 sequence: CASSSASGGPNEQFF.

The V call is TRBV28, the J call TRBJ2-1; absent DNA, TCRdb's TRBD1 call cannot be checked. Per germline, CDR1 MDHEN and CDR2 SYDVKM. CDR3 length equals 18 residues. The chain's CDR3 is CASSNRGRVAFSYNEQFF.

The genes are TRBV4-3 and TRBJ1-2; TCRdb's D call of TRBD1 is untestable without DNA. Germline CDR1 LGHNA, CDR2 YSLEER. There are 14 residues in the CDR3. The CDR3: CASSQVRGWSDYTF.

V usage is TRBV27 and J usage is TRBJ1-3; TCRdb returns TRBD1, unconfirmable since there is no DNA. The germline V gene has CDR1 MNHEY and CDR2 SMNVEV (reference sequence). The CDR3 has 17 amino acids. This chain's CDR3 is CASSITGEPTPGNTIYF.

V gene TRBV28 combines with J gene TRBJ2-2; with no DNA, the TCRdb D assignment of TRBD1 cannot be verified. CDR3 length: 15 residues. Germline values: CDR1 MDHEN, CDR2 SYDVKM. This chain's CDR3 is CASRRTGSNTGELFF.

The chain carries TRBV29-1 and TRBJ2-7. Germline V gene data show CDR1 as SQVTM and CDR2 as ANQGSEA. This CDR3 contains 12 residues. CDR3 sequence reads: CSVEGQDYEQYF.

The rearrangement links TRBV29-1 to TRBJ2-7. Germline-derived CDR1 and CDR2 are SQVTM and ANQGSEA. The CDR3 spans 13 residues. Here the CDR3 reads CSVDGQGSYEQYF.

The V call is TRBV11-3, the J call TRBJ2-7; TCRdb names TRBD1, which stays unverified in the absence of DNA. CDR1 is SGHNT and CDR2 is YENEEA in the germline V gene. The CDR3 runs 14 residues. CDR3 in amino acids: CASSSRDEAYEQYF.

The rearrangement uses TRBV24-1 and TRBJ2-1; TCRdb's D call, TRBD1, is unchecked because there is no DNA. Germline CDR1 reads KGHDR; CDR2 reads SFDVKD. The CDR3 consists of 14 residues. The CDR3 reads CATEPGVHDNEQFF.

The chain carries TRBV29-1 and TRBJ1-1; TCRdb returns TRBD1, unconfirmable since there is no DNA. The CDR3 is made up of 11 amino acids. Germline-derived CDR1 and CDR2 are SQVTM and ANQGSEA. CDR3 sequence: CSSSGATEAFF. The full variable domain, completed using reference TRBV29-1 and TRBJ1-1, is SAVISQKPSRDICQRGTSLTIQCQVDSQVTMMFWYRQQPGQSLTLIATANQGSEATYESGFVIDKFPISRPNLTFSTLTVSNMSPEDSSIYLCSSSGATEAFFGQGTRLTVV.

The chain carries TRBV4-3 and TRBJ2-7; TCRdb gives TRBD1 as the D gene, but with no DNA this cannot be confirmed. CDR1 is LGHNA, CDR2 YSLEER, per germline. The CDR3 has 15 residues. This chain's CDR3 is CASSQAQGIGYEQYF.

The rearrangement links TRBV6-5 to TRBJ2-2; the TCRdb D gene call, TRBD1, has no DNA to confirm it. The CDR3 has 19 amino acids. Germline V lookup: CDR1 MNHEY, CDR2 SVGAGI. CDR3: CASSPTLGSRGLGTGELFF.

The chain carries TRBV4-2 and TRBJ2-7; the D gene TCRdb calls, TRBD1, cannot be checked with no DNA. The CDR3 consists of 16 residues. Germline-derived CDR1 and CDR2 are LGHNA and YNFKEQ. The CDR3 spells CASSQGVQGAQYEQYF.

The V and J genes are TRBV29-1 and TRBJ2-1. There are 17 residues in the CDR3. Germline V lookup: CDR1 SQVTM, CDR2 ANQGSEA. The CDR3 region is CSVEEPSTASQYNEQFF.

The V call is TRBV2, the J call TRBJ2-3; without DNA, the TCRdb call of TRBD1 cannot be checked. CDR1 is SNHLY, CDR2 FYNNEI, per germline. The CDR3 spans 16 residues. CDR3 region: CASTARAGRSTDTQYF.

The CDR3 region is CASSLAYTGGYGYTF. This chain uses TRBV11-2 with TRBJ1-2; TCRdb designates TRBD1, a call that cannot be tested without DNA. This CDR3 contains 15 residues. Germline V CDR1 and CDR2: SGHAT, FQNNGV.

V gene TRBV29-1 combines with J gene TRBJ2-1; no DNA is available, so the TRBD1 call from TCRdb remains unchecked. The CDR3 is 17 amino acids. CDR1 is SQVTM, CDR2 ANQGSEA, per germline. The CDR3 spells CSAADSYISPHYNEQFF.

This sequence joins TRBV12-2 and TRBJ2-3; absent DNA, TCRdb's TRBD1 call cannot be checked. TRBV12-2 is termed a pseudogene. The length of the CDR3 is 16 residues. The CDR3 here is CASRSKGRGRTDTQYF.

CDR3 residues: CASSLNHGRQGVSVDSGNTIYF. The chain links TRBV10-1 to TRBJ1-3. This CDR3 comprises 22 residues. The germline V gene has CDR1 WNHNN and CDR2 SYGVQD (reference sequence).

The V gene is TRBV29-1, the J gene TRBJ1-4; the TRBD1 assignment by TCRdb is unverifiable without DNA. There are 15 residues in the CDR3. In germline, CDR1 is SQVTM, CDR2 ANQGSEA. CDR3 sequence reads: CSVEGVDRQNEKLFF.

The gene calls are TRBV18 and TRBJ2-1; TCRdb picks TRBD1, but there is no DNA to check that call. The CDR3 has 16 amino acids. In germline, CDR1 is KGHSH, CDR2 LQKENI. The CDR3: CASSAFGTGGGNEQFF. The full variable domain, rest sourced from reference TRBV18 and TRBJ2-1, is NAGVMQNPRHLVRRRGQEARLRCSPMKGHSHVYWYRQLPEEGLKFMVYLQKENIIDESGMPKERFSAEFPKEGPSILRIQQVVRGDSAAYFCASSAFGTGGGNEQFFGPGTRLTVL.

The chain combines TRBV7-9 with TRBJ1-2; TCRdb proposes TRBD1, but this gene call is untestable without DNA. The CDR3 extends over 12 amino acids. Germline loops: CDR1 SEHNR, CDR2 FQNEAQ (reference sequence). The CDR3 reads CASSLSGVGYTF.

The J gene is TRBJ2-7, the V gene TRBV4-3; checking the TCRdb D call of TRBD2 is not possible without DNA. This CDR3 comprises 16 residues. Germline values: CDR1 LGHNA, CDR2 YSLEER. The CDR3 sequence is CASSQDRLAGSYEQYF.

The chain joins TRBV6-6 to TRBJ1-1; no DNA is available, so the TRBD1 call from TCRdb remains unchecked. Germline V CDR1 and CDR2: MNHNY, SVGAGI (reference sequence). The CDR3 loop spans 14 amino acids. CDR3 residues: CASSYSGAGTEAFF.

V gene TRBV5-6 combines with J gene TRBJ2-7; TCRdb designates TRBD2, a call that cannot be tested without DNA. The CDR3 has 16 amino acids. Germline lookup yields CDR1 SGHDT and CDR2 YYEEEE. This CDR3 is CASSLGLAGDSYEQYF.